By share of the sample, the clone carrying this TCR beta chain is medium-sized. Its antigen is still unknown. Sorting of live CD3+CD8+TCRalphabeta+ cells by PD-1 and/or TIGIT gave four subsets. Each library started from about 14 ng of total RNA using the QIAseq Immune Repertoire TCR panel. TCRdb itself ran the reads through MiXCR, one entry per CDR3 protein. This sample has around 1,300 distinct CDR3 sequences; about 7.4% occur once, and the top ten carry about 16%. This sample stems from a study of circulating CD8 cells and anti-PD-1 response in melanoma. Overall study findings and caveats: At M1, fewer than 7% of TRB clonotypes appeared in multiple subsets. No tumor material was available, so peptide assays assessed reactivity. The cohort mixed treatment-naive and previously treated patients. TIGIT repertoires were least diverse, DNEG repertoires most diverse.

The V end lost 6 bases, the J end lost 6 bases, and 32 bases lay between the germline ends. Germline V gene sequence: CDR1 DFQATT, CDR2 SNEGSKA (reference sequence). The CDR3 spans 19 residues. The specimen comprised CD8+ T cells from PBMCs, sampled at baseline or after one month of anti-PD-1 therapy (not recorded which). J is TRBJ2-2 and V is TRBV20-1; possibly TRBD1 for D (7 bases). The receptor comes from a human donor with melanoma. CDR3 in amino acids: CSATGDLAKPGQCPGELFF. CDR3 nucleotide sequence: TGCAGTGCCACGGGGGACCTAGCCAAACCGGGACAGTGTCCCGGGGAGCTGTTTTTT.